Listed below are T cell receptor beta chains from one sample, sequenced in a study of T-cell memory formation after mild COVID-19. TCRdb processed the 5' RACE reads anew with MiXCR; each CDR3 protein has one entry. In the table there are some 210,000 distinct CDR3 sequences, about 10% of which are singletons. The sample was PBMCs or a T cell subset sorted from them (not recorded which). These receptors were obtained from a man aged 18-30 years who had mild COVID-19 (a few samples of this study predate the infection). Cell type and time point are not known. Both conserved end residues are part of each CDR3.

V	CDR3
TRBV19	CASSISVTHQETQYF
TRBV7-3	CASSPSRQPSAQYF
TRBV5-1	CASSRTGSGTEAFF
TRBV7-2	CASSLATDEQFF
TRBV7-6	CASSLIGRVTGELFF
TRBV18	CASSPQGAGNTEAFF
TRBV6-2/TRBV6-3	CASSGLAGGLNEQFF
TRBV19	CASSIPAGGTDTQYF
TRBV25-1	CASSNLELSYNEQFF
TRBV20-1	CSAQPQGGTEAFF
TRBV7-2	CASSFQAPATGYGGYTF
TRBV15	CATSGSSYEQYF
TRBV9	CASSVGIGDYSGNTIYF
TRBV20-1	CSASTGLADGEQFF
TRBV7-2	CASSLFPTSVGTDTQYF
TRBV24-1	CATSDPGQGLETQYF
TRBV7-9	CASSLPTGNTEAFF
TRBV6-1	CASSEWGSNQPQHF
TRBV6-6	CASRDYLYNEQFF
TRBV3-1	CASSHPGTTTDTQYF
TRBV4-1	CASSQGLRGSSYEQYF
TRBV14	CASSQASVGEQFF
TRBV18	CASSPDSRTDTQYF
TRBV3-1	CASSQGVGGEEKLFF
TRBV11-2	CASSLDQAGPGYF
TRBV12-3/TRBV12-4	CASSFEYGNQPQHF
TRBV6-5	CASRTAGLFF
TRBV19	CASSPDGNSNQPQHF
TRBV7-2	CASSWGGDPRYIQYF
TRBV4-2	CASSPLEYNEQFF
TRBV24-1	CATSEAQPDTQYF
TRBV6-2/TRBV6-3	CASSLQGGSGANVLTF
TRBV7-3	CASSQGSGETYEQYF
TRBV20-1	CSAREGRGGTDTQYF
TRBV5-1	CASSAGTGPYEQYF
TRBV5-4	CASSLPGARGDTQYF
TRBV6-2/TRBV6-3	CASSFPYLGRSYGYTF
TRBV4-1	CASSQGWSAGEKLFF
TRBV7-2	CASSLSGGTGEGYTF
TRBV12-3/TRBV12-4	CASSLRGGGSNSPLHF
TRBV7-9	CASSPNRTGLNQPQHF
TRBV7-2	CASSLVWVGTGQFNEQFF
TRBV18	CASSRHHTETQYF
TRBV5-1	CASSLGDRARGYTF
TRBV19	CASSIRLAGIEEQFF
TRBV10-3	CAINPTSGGADTQYF
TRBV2	CASSPLDRIGSSSYGYTF
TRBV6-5	CASSSPAATTDTQYF
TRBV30	CAWSHSNTEAFF
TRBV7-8	CASSLDGGTTDTQYF
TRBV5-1	CASSLAADGNGELFF
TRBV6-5	CASSYGIAGGENTQYF